This T cell receptor beta chain was captured in a study of cytomegalovirus exposure and HLA in healthy donors (dated by TCRdb to about 2017). For the wider study: In an earlier analysis of 587 of the donors, roughly 300 Gb of sequence data and roughly 100 million unique TCR beta sequences from 150 million to 200 million T cells were reported. Approximately 300 gigabases of sequencing data and 91 million or so unique TCR sequences made up an early release that covered approximately 700 HLA-typed donors. The genetic ancestry cluster associated with self-reported Caucasian donors included roughly 84% of the 350 to 500 genotyped donors. The study aimed to test whether signatures of past pathogen exposure could be identified by cataloging public T cell receptors. Using immunosequencing, the study profiled T cell repertoires from about 650 subjects and related those repertoires to cytomegalovirus serostatus. Along with the approximately 650-subject first cohort, a separate validation cohort of approximately 110 different subjects was used. To predict cytomegalovirus infection status, the study combined high-throughput TCR immunosequencing, statistical association of individual TCRs with disease status, and machine learning. A later analysis re-examined previously published TCR beta repertoires from more than 600 donors and added high-resolution HLA genotyping to investigate patterns of TCR occurrence. The later analysis used no new phenotypic data to find candidate immune exposures, relying instead on TCR beta sequences and their occurrence across donors. In an earlier analysis of more than 550 of the donors, high-throughput TCR beta sequencing was used to judge whether each TCR beta V gene segment behaved as functional or pseudogenic. Donor age, sex, ethnicity and CMV serostatus were compiled together with the repertoire data. Genome-wide SNP genotypes for about 65% of the 666 donors were used in a later genetic analysis, which treated that subset as a discovery cohort. Every discovery cohort repertoire had been produced on one sequencing platform. Both class I and class II loci were covered by HLA typing, at four-digit resolution. The number of donors typed differed by locus, with 629-630 for A, B, C, DRB1 and DQB1, around 520 for DQA1, 606 for DPA1, and 400 to 490 for DPB1. Roughly 5 DR-DQ haplotypes were handled as single units for association and clustering, since linkage in the cohort was strong. Among roughly 370 genotyped donors of the cohort, an average of approximately 250,000 unique TCR beta nucleotide sequences were sequenced per donor, roughly 20% of them non-productive. The paper as a whole reports these results and caveats: The study gave a list of roughly 150 TCR beta chains associated with cytomegalovirus. A cluster of highly shared sequence variants was judged likely to be a technical artifact of the sequencing pipeline. The only immune exposure information available for the cohort was CMV serostatus. The authors suggested that the approach could potentially be generalized to other disease states and immunological phenotypes. Specific HLA alleles were associated with 16,951 TCR beta sequences at a false discovery rate of 0.05 in a later analysis. In a later analysis, TCR association rates were found to vary across HLA loci, with the most associated TCRs seen for DRB1 alleles and the fewest for HLA-C alleles. A few of the identified cytomegalovirus-associated TCR beta chains were confirmed in vitro to be specific for cytomegalovirus antigens. Because HLA typing was missing for some donors at each locus, association tests included only the typed subset. An association between a missense DCLRE1C variant and V-gene and J-gene trimming of TCR beta chains was found in a later genetic analysis and replicated in an independent cohort. In a later analysis, HLA-associated TCR beta chains were found to be more clonally expanded and to have lower generation probabilities than equally common non-associated chains. The presence/absence analyses assumed that sequencing depth was roughly uniform across donors, and that assumption may not be true. A further reported finding was that TCR beta sequences accurately predicted the HLA-A and HLA-B alleles for most subjects in the first cohort. Most TCR sequences were observed very rarely across donors, whereas some public TCRs were present in many individuals. A later genetic analysis reported fewer N-insertions in productive TCRs among donors in an Asian-associated ancestry cluster than the roughly 700-donor mean. The earlier analysis of 587 of the donors excluded roughly 17 rarely observed V segments, including chromosome 9 orphons, because counts were too low. In a later analysis, most CMV-associated TCR beta chains were found to appear HLA-restricted, with HLA associations seemingly driven largely by CMV exposure. Correlated functional status among segregating V segments might be attributable to linkage disequilibrium, but an unknown experimental factor could not be ruled out. An earlier analysis of roughly 570 of the donors showed that most TCR beta V segments appeared in productive rearrangements either about 87% or about 30% of the time, which broadly matched IMGT annotations. Strong co-occurrence of HLA alleles, especially DR and DQ, made assigning TCR associations to individual alleles difficult. This cohort had only TCR beta chains sequenced, and the lack of alpha or paired-chain data limited which features could be detected. In a later analysis, several top co-occurrence clusters were reported to appear linked to parvovirus B19, influenza, CMV and Epstein-Barr virus. The classifier was reported to diagnose cytomegalovirus status with high specificity and sensitivity in both the original and validation cohorts. Some IMGT-functional V segments, including TRBV6-2 and TRBV6-3, could not be distinguished by the 87-base-pair reads and were therefore excluded.

Points on this clone: Its antigen is currently not known. Base-call qualities are not available, and no considerably larger clone is one nucleotide away.

The protocol used for the library was the immunoSEQ multiplex PCR assay. For the multiplex PCR, a mixture combining 60 forward primers for TCR Vbeta segments and 13 reverse primers for TCR Jbeta segments was used. The CDR3 region of rearranged TCR beta genes was amplified from genomic DNA with a multiplex PCR assay. Amplified TCR beta libraries were sequenced as 87-base-pair reads on the Illumina HiSeq System. The study's own analysis went as follows. Across the 670 or so repertoires, a later analysis counted some 80 million unique TCR beta chains, 8.5 million to 12 million of which were shared by at least two donors. Raw reads were error-corrected and collapsed into unique sequences with a nearest-neighbor algorithm that merged closely related sequences to remove PCR and sequencing errors. CDR3 sequences were aligned to IMGT reference sequences to assign V, D and J gene segments. For a sequence to be retained, at least a six-nucleotide match to both a V gene segment and a J gene segment was required. Rearrangements were called productive when the CDR3 lacked stop codons and stayed in frame with V and J; all others were non-productive. Following IMGT convention, CDR3 was defined as the stretch from the second conserved V-encoded cysteine to the conserved J-encoded phenylalanine. Sequences without an unambiguous match to a single V gene segment were excluded from the earlier analysis of about 640 of the donors. An earlier analysis of 587 of the donors classified V segments as functional when productive rearrangements were above 56.7% and as segregating when the standard deviation between donors was above 5%. A statistical classification framework was built to diagnose cytomegalovirus status from the catalog of TCR beta chain sequences. In a later analysis, V and J genes were assigned by comparing TCR nucleotide sequences against IMGT/GENE-DB human TR gene sequences. A later analysis assigned CDR3 sequences and most-parsimonious VDJ recombination scenarios with the TCRdist pipeline. In a later analysis, each TCR beta chain was defined by its CDR3 amino acid sequence together with its V-gene family, and reads without a unique V-gene family were excluded. A later analysis removed over 500 highly shared, low-generation-probability nucleotide sequences to deal with suspected cross-contamination and a sequencing artifact. For each public chain, a later analysis derived a clonal expansion index from normalized ranks of inferred template counts within each repertoire. In a later analysis, generation probabilities were computed with a VDJ recombination model fitted to out-of-frame rearrangements, and the resulting probabilities were checked against IGoR. Hypergeometric tests were used in a later analysis to score TCR-TCR, TCR-HLA and TCR-CMV co-occurrence, with a repertoire-size bias correction applied to the TCR pairs. In a later analysis, false discovery rates were estimated by permuting HLA or CMV assignments 20 times. A later analysis grouped co-occurring TCRs with DBSCAN, adding TCRdist sequence similarity when clustering within HLA-allele-positive subsets. Repertoires with fewer than 30,000 or more than 120,000 public chains were left out of co-occurrence clustering, as were several repertoires with anomalous nucleotide sharing. The immuneACCESS repertoire file appears here via TCRdb, limited to in-frame rearrangements. These files lack a portion of the clones; in checked studies, under half of the deficit traces to unresolved V genes, and the cause of the others is not known. V and J calls and clone size follow that table, whereas D and trimming were derived from the DNA. The sample table records 150,000 or so clones; almost 80% of these occur just once. The top ten clones comprise approximately 0.89% of the sample.

The cohort consisted of 600 to 750 healthy bone marrow donors. At the time of sampling, every cohort member was nominally healthy, though immune exposures that went unrecorded were likely present. The donor was CMV seropositive and belonged to the group of a few hundred seropositive cohort members. A peripheral blood sample was provided by each donor, and peripheral blood mononuclear cells were used for TCR beta sequencing. The Qiagen DNeasy Blood Extraction Kit was used to extract genomic DNA from the blood cell samples. Clipping removes 1 base from V and 6 bases from J, with 13 as the unmatched junction base count. Taken from the germline V gene, the CDR1 and CDR2 loops are LGHNA and YSLEER. The CDR3 numbers 17 residues from cysteine through phenylalanine. Solely the CDR3 DNA is kept, with 51 bases framed from the first base.

The origin of this receptor is a woman aged 50 to 60 in good health and CMV-seropositive. The sample was PBMCs. The sequence links TRBV4-3 to TRBJ2-3, and TRBD1 aligns with 7 junction nucleotides. The CDR3: CASSQGVQGVWVDTQYF. The nucleotide sequence is given as TGCGCCAGCAGCCAAGGGGTCCAGGGGGTCTGGGTGGATACGCAGTATTTT.